This is a list of T cell receptor beta chains from one sample in a study of patients and donors after allogeneic stem cell transplantation. TCRdb independently ran MiXCR on the RT-PCR reads; one entry per CDR3 protein. The sample holds approximately 160,000 distinct CDR3 sequences, approximately 28% seen once. The sample comprised blood, either unsorted or a sorted T cell fraction (not recorded which). The receptors shown here come from a human donor who was either an allogeneic HSCT recipient or a stem cell or donor lymphocyte infusion donor (not recorded which). It is not recorded whose cells these are; they may come from a transplant donor. The CDR3 runs from the conserved cysteine through the conserved F or W. The D gene is left open where the match is weak. Only some rows state a clone size, as once, few, many or a class for expanded clones.

j_call v_call d_call clone_size cdr3_aa cdr3_nt
TRBJ1-5 TRBV30 - - CAWSGQPGQPQHF TGTGCCTGGAGCGGTCAGCCTGGACAGCCCCAGCATTTT
TRBJ2-1 TRBV20-1 TRBD2 - CSGLAGGRGEQFF TGCAGTGGACTAGCGGGAGGGAGAGGTGAGCAGTTCTTC
TRBJ1-4 TRBV18 - few CASSEPTNEKLFF TGTGCCAGCTCGGAGCCAACTAATGAAAAACTGTTTTTT
TRBJ2-7 TRBV10-3 TRBD2 - CAISTLVGREPYEQHF TGTGCCATCAGCACCTTGGTTGGGAGGGAACCCTACGAGCAGCACTTC
TRBJ2-5 TRBV4-2 TRBD1 - CASSHGRDSQRETQYF TGTGCCAGCAGCCATGGCCGGGACAGTCAGCGGGAGACCCAGTACTTC
TRBJ2-7 TRBV9 - - CASSVGQGGYEQYF TGTGCCAGCAGCGTAGGGCAGGGCGGCTACGAGCAGTACTTC
TRBJ1-4 TRBV12-3/TRBV12-4 - many CASTISGGLVNEKLFF TGTGCCAGCACAATCAGCGGGGGGCTGGTTAATGAAAAACTGTTTTTT
TRBJ2-1 TRBV20-1 TRBD2 few CSARDLLAGSPNEQFF TGCAGTGCTAGAGATCTCCTAGCGGGAAGCCCGAATGAGCAGTTCTTC
TRBJ2-5 TRBV5-1 TRBD2 - CASREGAGAIYETQYF TGCGCCAGCAGAGAGGGAGCGGGAGCGATATATGAGACCCAGTACTTC
TRBJ2-1 TRBV27 - - CASSLALDGNEQFF TGTGCCAGCAGTTTGGCCCTAGATGGCAATGAGCAGTTCTTC
TRBJ2-1 TRBV12-3/TRBV12-4 - - CASSPTGGEQFF TGTGCCAGCAGTCCCACGGGCGGTGAGCAGTTCTTC
TRBJ2-4 TRBV10-3 TRBD1 few CAVQGQGKNIQYF TGTGCCGTCCAAGGACAGGGAAAAAACATTCAGTACTTC
TRBJ1-5 TRBV19 - - CASRTAYSNQPQHF TGTGCCTCGCGGACAGCGTATAGCAATCAGCCCCAGCATTTT
TRBJ1-6 TRBV12-3/TRBV12-4 - many CASSLQGTYNSPLHF TGTGCCAGCAGTCTCCAGGGCACCTATAATTCACCCCTCCACTTT
TRBJ2-1 TRBV7-2 - - CASSDGLRPGEQFF TGTGCCAGCAGTGACGGACTACGACCGGGTGAGCAGTTCTTC
TRBJ1-1 TRBV7-9 - many CASSSQMNTEAFF TGTGCCAGCAGTTCACAAATGAACACTGAAGCTTTCTTT
TRBJ1-1 TRBV3-1 - few CASREGGPNTEAFF TGTGCCAGCAGAGAGGGGGGGCCGAACACTGAAGCTTTCTTT
TRBJ2-3 TRBV14 TRBD2 - CASSQHRLAGLADTQYF TGTGCCAGCAGCCAACACCGACTAGCGGGACTGGCAGATACGCAGTATTTT
TRBJ2-5 TRBV7-2 - - CASSLVSLTRETQYF TGTGCCAGCAGCTTAGTGAGCCTCACTCGAGAGACCCAGTACTTC
TRBJ1-1 TRBV25-1 - few CASSESVGTEAFF TGTGCCAGCAGTGAATCGGTGGGCACTGAAGCTTTCTTT
TRBJ2-5 TRBV10-3 TRBD2 - CAISDIAGETQYF TGTGCCATCAGTGATATAGCGGGTGAGACCCAGTACTTC
TRBJ1-2 TRBV20-1 TRBD1 few CSARDTARAGGNYGYTF TGCAGTGCTAGAGATACGGCTAGGGCAGGGGGCAACTATGGCTACACCTTC
TRBJ1-5 TRBV12-3/TRBV12-4 TRBD1 many CASSLRTGIQPQHF TGTGCCAGCAGTTTGAGGACAGGGATACAGCCCCAGCATTTT
TRBJ2-7 TRBV29-1 - - CSVEDGDSYEQYF TGCAGCGTTGAAGATGGAGACTCCTACGAGCAGTACTTC
TRBJ1-3 TRBV12-3/TRBV12-4 - many CASSGAGNTIYF TGTGCCAGCAGTGGGGCGGGAAACACCATATATTTT
TRBJ1-2 TRBV7-9 TRBD1 few CASRAGQGAKGYTF TGTGCCAGCAGGGCCGGACAGGGGGCTAAAGGCTACACCTTC
TRBJ1-1 TRBV5-1 - few CASSPTRTGNTEAFF TGCGCCAGCAGCCCGACCCGGACGGGAAACACTGAAGCTTTCTTT
TRBJ2-7 TRBV9 - - CASGRGDRTYEQYF TGTGCCAGCGGTCGGGGGGACAGAACCTACGAGCAGTACTTC
TRBJ2-1 TRBV12-3/TRBV12-4 - - CASSLVVGYEQFF TGTGCCAGCAGTTTAGTTGTGGGCTATGAGCAGTTCTTC
TRBJ1-2 TRBV20-1 - - CSPPKRGEGSYGYTF TGCAGTCCTCCCAAACGGGGAGAGGGGAGCTATGGCTACACCTTC
TRBJ2-1 TRBV12-3/TRBV12-4 TRBD2 few CASSLGGSSVDLPFEFF TGTGCCAGCAGTTTGGGGGGGTCTAGCGTAGACCTCCCGTTCGAGTTCTTC
TRBJ2-5 TRBV5-1 - few CASSLGWQETQYF TGCGCCAGCAGCTTGGGTTGGCAAGAGACCCAGTACTTC
TRBJ2-1 TRBV19 - - CASSERRSSYNEQFF TGTGCCAGTAGCGAGCGGCGAAGCTCCTACAATGAGCAGTTCTTC
TRBJ1-2 TRBV29-1 TRBD1 few CSVLTGTDFYGYTF TGCAGCGTCCTGACCGGGACAGACTTCTATGGCTACACCTTC
TRBJ1-2 TRBV9 - few CASSVSRGGGYGYTF TGTGCCAGCAGCGTCTCGAGGGGGGGAGGTTATGGCTACACCTTC
TRBJ2-1 TRBV25-1 TRBD2 - CASSETSGSYEQFF TGTGCCAGCAGTGAAACTAGCGGGAGCTATGAGCAGTTCTTC
TRBJ1-1 TRBV15 - many CATSRAPGVTPSNTEAFF TGTGCCACCAGCAGAGCCCCAGGGGTCACCCCGTCGAACACTGAAGCTTTCTTT
TRBJ1-5 TRBV5-1 TRBD1 many CASSPGTGRDQPQHF TGCGCCAGCAGCCCAGGGACAGGGAGGGATCAGCCCCAGCATTTT
TRBJ2-7 TRBV29-1 TRBD2 - CSVGGTSGMVYEQYF TGCAGCGTCGGGGGGACTAGCGGGATGGTATACGAGCAGTACTTC
TRBJ1-5 TRBV29-1 - - CSVEDLPDGNQPQHF TGCAGCGTTGAAGATCTCCCTGACGGCAATCAGCCCCAGCATTTT
TRBJ2-1 TRBV3-1 TRBD2 - CASSGAGDSGPYNEQFF TGTGCCAGCAGCGGAGCGGGGGATTCTGGGCCCTACAATGAGCAGTTCTTC
TRBJ2-5 TRBV4-1 - - CASSERWDFTYQETQYF TGCGCCAGCAGTGAGAGGTGGGACTTTACCTACCAAGAGACCCAGTACTTC
TRBJ2-7 TRBV12-3/TRBV12-4 TRBD1 - CASRRQGLDEQYF TGTGCCAGCAGGAGACAGGGGCTCGACGAGCAGTACTTC
TRBJ1-2 TRBV7-2 - few CASSAWEGVNYGYTF TGTGCCAGCAGCGCTTGGGAGGGGGTTAACTATGGCTACACCTTC
TRBJ2-1 TRBV7-3 TRBD2 few CASSLMGLAGLGSYNEQFF TGTGCCAGCAGCTTAATGGGACTAGCGGGATTGGGCTCCTACAATGAGCAGTTCTTC
TRBJ1-5 TRBV28 - few CASSFPWAKGIEQPQHF TGTGCCAGCAGTTTCCCATGGGCCAAGGGCATAGAACAGCCCCAGCATTTT
TRBJ2-3 TRBV6-6 - few CASSYPQDTQYF TGTGCCAGCAGTTACCCCCAAGATACGCAGTATTTT
TRBJ2-3 TRBV20-1 - - CSARDSITDTQYF TGCAGTGCTAGAGATTCGATAACAGATACGCAGTATTTT
TRBJ1-1 TRBV6-5 - many CASRFGPRTEAFF TGTGCCAGCAGGTTCGGGCCGCGAACTGAAGCTTTCTTT
TRBJ2-7 TRBV20-1 TRBD2 - CSGTLAGGPREQYF TGCAGTGGCACACTAGCGGGAGGGCCTAGGGAGCAGTACTTC
TRBJ1-6 TRBV6-5 - - CASSYYGGAYSPLHF TGTGCCAGCAGTTACTATGGGGGGGCCTACTCACCCCTCCACTTT
TRBJ1-1 TRBV3-2 - few CASSQDLRVANTEAFF TGTGCCAGCAGCCAAGATCTTAGAGTGGCGAACACTGAAGCTTTCTTT
TRBJ2-2 TRBV20-1 TRBD2 - CSARGTSGYGELFF TGCAGTGCTAGAGGCACTAGCGGTTACGGGGAGCTGTTTTTT
TRBJ2-4 TRBV5-1 TRBD2 few CASSFTSGAKNIQYF TGCGCCAGCAGTTTCACTAGCGGAGCCAAAAACATTCAGTACTTC
TRBJ1-5 TRBV10-3 - - CAISANTSNQPQHF TGTGCCATCAGTGCCAACACCAGCAATCAGCCCCAGCATTTT
TRBJ1-1 TRBV12-3/TRBV12-4 TRBD1 many CASSPRDRVEAFF TGTGCCAGCAGCCCCCGGGACAGGGTTGAAGCTTTCTTT
TRBJ2-7 TRBV11-1 - - CASSSPSSYEQYF TGTGCCAGCAGCTCCCCATCCTCCTACGAGCAGTACTTC
TRBJ1-3 TRBV7-2 - few CASSWAQGSGNTIYF TGTGCCAGCAGCTGGGCCCAGGGTTCTGGAAACACCATATATTTT